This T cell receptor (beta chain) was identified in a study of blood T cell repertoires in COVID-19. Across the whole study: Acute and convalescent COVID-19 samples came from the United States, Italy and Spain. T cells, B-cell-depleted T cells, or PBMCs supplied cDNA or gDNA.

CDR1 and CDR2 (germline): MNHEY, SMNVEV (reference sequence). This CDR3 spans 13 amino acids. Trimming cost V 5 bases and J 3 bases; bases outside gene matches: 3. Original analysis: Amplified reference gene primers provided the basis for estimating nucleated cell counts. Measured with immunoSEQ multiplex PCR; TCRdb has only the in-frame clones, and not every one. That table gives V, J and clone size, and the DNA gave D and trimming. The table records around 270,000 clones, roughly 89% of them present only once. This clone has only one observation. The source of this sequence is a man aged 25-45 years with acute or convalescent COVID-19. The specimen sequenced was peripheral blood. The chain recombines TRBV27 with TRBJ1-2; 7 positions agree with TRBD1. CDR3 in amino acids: CASSPRGYYGYTF. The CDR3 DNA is TGTGCCAGCAGTCCCAGGGGGTACTATGGCTACACCTTC.